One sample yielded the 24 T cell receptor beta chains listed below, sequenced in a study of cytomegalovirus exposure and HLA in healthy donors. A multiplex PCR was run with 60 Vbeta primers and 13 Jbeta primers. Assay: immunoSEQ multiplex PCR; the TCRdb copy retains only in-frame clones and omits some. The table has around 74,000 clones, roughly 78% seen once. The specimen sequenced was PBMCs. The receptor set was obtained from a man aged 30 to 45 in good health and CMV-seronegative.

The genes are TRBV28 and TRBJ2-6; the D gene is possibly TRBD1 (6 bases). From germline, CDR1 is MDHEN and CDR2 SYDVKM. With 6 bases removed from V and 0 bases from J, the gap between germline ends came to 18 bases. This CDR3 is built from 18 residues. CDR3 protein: CASRTITGSFSGANVLTF. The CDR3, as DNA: TGTGCCAGCAGGACCATTACAGGGTCCTTCTCTGGGGCCAACGTCCTGACTTTC.

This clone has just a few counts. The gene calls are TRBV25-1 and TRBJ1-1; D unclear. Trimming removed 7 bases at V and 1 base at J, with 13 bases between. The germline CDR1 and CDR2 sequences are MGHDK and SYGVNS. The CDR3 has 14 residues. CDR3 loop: CASTSPPGNTEAFF. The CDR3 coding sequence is TGTGCCAGCACGAGTCCCCCGGGGAACACTGAAGCTTTCTTT.

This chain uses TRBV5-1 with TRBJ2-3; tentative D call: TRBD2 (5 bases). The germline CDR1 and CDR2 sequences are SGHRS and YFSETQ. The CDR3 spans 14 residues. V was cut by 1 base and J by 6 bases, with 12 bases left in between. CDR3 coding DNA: TGCGCCAGCAGCTTGTTACTAGTATTGGATACGCAGTATTTT. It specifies CASSLLLVLDTQYF.

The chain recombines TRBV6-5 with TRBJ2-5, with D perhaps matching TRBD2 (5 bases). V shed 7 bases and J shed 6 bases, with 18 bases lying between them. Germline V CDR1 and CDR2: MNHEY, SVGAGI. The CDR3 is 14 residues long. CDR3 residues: CASIWARDRQTQYF. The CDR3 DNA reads TGTGCCAGCATTTGGGCGAGGGATCGCCAGACCCAGTACTTC.

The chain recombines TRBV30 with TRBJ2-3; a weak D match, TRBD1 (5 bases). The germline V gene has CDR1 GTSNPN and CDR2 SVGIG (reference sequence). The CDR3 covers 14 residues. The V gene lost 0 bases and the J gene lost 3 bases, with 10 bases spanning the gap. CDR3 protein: CAWSVGAYTDTQYF. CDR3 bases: TGTGCCTGGAGTGTTGGGGCCTATACAGATACGCAGTATTTT.

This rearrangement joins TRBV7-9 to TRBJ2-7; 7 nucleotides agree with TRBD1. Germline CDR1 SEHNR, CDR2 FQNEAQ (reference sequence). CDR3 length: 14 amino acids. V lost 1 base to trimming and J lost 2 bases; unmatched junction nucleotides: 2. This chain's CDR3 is CASSLEGQAYEQYF. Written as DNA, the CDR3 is TGTGCCAGCAGCTTAGAAGGACAGGCCTACGAGCAGTACTTC.

The CDR3 region is CASSLWQGAEKLFF. CDR3 bases: TGTGCCAGCAGTTTGTGGCAGGGGGCCGAAAAACTGTTTTTT. The chain combines TRBV27 with TRBJ1-4; 8 positions match TRBD1. The J segment lost 8 bases and the V segment lost 3 bases, leaving 5 bases of the junction unmatched. CDR1 and CDR2 from the germline V gene are MNHEY and SMNVEV (reference sequence). The CDR3 loop spans 14 amino acids.

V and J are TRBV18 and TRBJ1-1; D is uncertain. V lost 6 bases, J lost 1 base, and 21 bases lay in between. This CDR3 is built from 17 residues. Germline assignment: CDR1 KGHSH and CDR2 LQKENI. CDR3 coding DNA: TGTGCCAGCTCGGGCGGGATGATCGGAATTTCGAACACTGAAGCTTTCTTT. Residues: CASSGGMIGISNTEAFF.

The CDR3 nucleotides are TGTGCCAGCAGCACCCCGGGACTAGCAAGTCAGGAGCAGTTCTTC. This sequence encodes CASSTPGLASQEQFF. This chain uses TRBV5-8 with TRBJ2-1, with 9 bases matching TRBD2. J gave up 10 bases and V 4 bases, and 12 bases lay outside the gene matches. The CDR3 contains 15 residues. Germline V gene lookup returns CDR1 SGHTS and CDR2 YDEGEE.

CDR3 region: CASSGPSGRGGLNTGELFF. CDR3 nucleotides: TGCGCCAGCAGTGGTCCTAGCGGGAGAGGGGGCCTGAACACCGGGGAGCTGTTTTTT. V and J are TRBV10-1 and TRBJ2-2, with 10 bases matching TRBD2. The CDR3 contains 19 residues. Losses at the gene ends were 4 bases for V and 1 base for J; bases not matched to a gene: 12. Per germline, CDR1 WNHNN and CDR2 SYGVQD (reference sequence).

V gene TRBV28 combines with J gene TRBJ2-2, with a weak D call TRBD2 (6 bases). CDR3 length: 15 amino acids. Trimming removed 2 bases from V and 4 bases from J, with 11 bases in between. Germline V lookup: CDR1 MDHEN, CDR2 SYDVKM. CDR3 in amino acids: CASSLRAGSTGELFF. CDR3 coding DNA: TGTGCCAGCAGTTTACGGGCGGGAAGCACCGGGGAGCTGTTTTTT. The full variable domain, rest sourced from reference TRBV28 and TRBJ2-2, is DVKVTQSSRYLVKRTGEKVFLECVQDMDHENMFWYRQDPGLGLRLIYFSYDVKMKEKGDIPEGYSVSREKKERFSLILESASTNQTSMYLCASSLRAGSTGELFFGEGSRLTVL.

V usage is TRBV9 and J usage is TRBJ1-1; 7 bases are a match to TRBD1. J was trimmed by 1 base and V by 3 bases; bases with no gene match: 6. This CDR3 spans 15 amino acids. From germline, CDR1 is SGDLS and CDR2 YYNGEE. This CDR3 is CASSAGQTANTEAFF. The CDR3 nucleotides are TGTGCCAGCAGCGCGGGACAGACAGCGAACACTGAAGCTTTCTTT.

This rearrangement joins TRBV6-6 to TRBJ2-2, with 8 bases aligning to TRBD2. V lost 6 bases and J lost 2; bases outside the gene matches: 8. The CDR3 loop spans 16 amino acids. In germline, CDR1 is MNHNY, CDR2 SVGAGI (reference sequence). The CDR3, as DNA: TGTGCCAGCAGGGAAACTAGCGGAGGTAACACCGGGGAGCTGTTTTTT. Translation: CASRETSGGNTGELFF.

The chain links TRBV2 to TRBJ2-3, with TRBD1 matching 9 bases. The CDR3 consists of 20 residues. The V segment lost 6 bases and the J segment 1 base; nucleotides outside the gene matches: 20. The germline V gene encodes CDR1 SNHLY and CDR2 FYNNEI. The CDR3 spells CASRGIPGQGEDYGTDTQYF. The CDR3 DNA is TGTGCCAGCAGAGGGATACCGGGACAGGGAGAGGATTATGGCACAGATACGCAGTATTTT.

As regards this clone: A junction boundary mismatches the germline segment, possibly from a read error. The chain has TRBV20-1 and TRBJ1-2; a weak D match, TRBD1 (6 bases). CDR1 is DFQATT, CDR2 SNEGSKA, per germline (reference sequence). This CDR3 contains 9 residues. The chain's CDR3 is CSASSRGSF. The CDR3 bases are TGCAGTGCTAGTAGCAGGGGCTCCTTC.

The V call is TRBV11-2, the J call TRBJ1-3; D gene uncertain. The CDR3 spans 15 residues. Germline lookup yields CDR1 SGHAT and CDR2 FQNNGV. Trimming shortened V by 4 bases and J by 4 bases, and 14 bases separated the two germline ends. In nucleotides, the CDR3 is TGTGCCAGCAGCTCCTTCAGAGGCGACGGAAACACCATATATTTT. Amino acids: CASSSFRGDGNTIYF.

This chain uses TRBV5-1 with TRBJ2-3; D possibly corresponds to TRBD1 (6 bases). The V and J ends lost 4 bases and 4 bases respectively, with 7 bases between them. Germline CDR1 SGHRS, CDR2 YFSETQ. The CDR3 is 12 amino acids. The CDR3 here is CASSTGPDTQYF. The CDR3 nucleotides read TGCGCCAGCAGCACAGGGCCAGATACGCAGTATTTT.

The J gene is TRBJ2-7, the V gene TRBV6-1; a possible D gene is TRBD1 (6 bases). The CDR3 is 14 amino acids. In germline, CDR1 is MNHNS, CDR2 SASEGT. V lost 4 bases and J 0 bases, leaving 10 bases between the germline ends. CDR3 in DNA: TGTGCCAGCAGTGTAGGGGACAACTCCTACGAGCAGTACTTC. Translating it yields CASSVGDNSYEQYF.

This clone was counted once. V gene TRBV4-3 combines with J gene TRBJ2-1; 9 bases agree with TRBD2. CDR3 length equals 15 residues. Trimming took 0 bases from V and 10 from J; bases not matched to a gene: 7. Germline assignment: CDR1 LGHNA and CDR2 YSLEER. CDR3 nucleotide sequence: TGCGCCAGCAGCCAAGAAGCGGCTAGCGGGACCGAGCAGTTCTTC. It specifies CASSQEAASGTEQFF.

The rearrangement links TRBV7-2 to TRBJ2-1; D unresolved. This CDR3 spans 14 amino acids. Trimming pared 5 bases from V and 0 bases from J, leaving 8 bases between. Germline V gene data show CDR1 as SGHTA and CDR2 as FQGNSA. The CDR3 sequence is CASSDRSSYNEQFF. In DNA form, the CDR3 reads TGTGCCAGCAGCGATCGGAGCTCCTACAATGAGCAGTTCTTC.

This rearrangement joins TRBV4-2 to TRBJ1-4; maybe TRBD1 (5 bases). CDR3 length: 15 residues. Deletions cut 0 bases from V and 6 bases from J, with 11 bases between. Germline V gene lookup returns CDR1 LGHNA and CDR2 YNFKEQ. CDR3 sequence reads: CASSQDSGRDEKLFF. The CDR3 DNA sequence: TGTGCCAGCAGCCAAGACTCAGGGAGGGATGAAAAACTGTTTTTT.

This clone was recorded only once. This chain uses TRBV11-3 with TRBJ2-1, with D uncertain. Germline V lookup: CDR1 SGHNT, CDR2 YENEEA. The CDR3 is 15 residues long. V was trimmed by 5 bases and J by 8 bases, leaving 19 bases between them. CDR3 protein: CASSAEDNLLHEQFF. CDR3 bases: TGTGCCAGCAGCGCCGAGGATAATCTCCTCCATGAGCAGTTCTTC.

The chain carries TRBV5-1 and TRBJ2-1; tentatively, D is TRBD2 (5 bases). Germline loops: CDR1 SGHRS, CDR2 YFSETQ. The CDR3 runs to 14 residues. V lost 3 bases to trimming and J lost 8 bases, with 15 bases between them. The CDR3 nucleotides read TGCGCCAGCAGCTCGGCCGGGGTTGGGCATGAGCAGTTCTTC. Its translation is CASSSAGVGHEQFF. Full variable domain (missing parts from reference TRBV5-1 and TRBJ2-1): KAGVTQTPRYLIKTRGQQVTLSCSPISGHRSVSWYQQTPGQGLQFLFEYFSETQRNKGNFPGRFSGRQFSNSRSEMNVSTLELGDSALYLCASSSAGVGHEQFFGPGTRLTVL.

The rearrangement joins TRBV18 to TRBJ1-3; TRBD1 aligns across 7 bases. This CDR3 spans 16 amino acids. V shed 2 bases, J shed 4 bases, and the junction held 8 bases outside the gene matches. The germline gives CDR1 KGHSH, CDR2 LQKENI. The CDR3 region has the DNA TGTGCCAGCTCACCAATCGGACAGGCCAGGGGAAACACCATATATTTT. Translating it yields CASSPIGQARGNTIYF.